These T cell receptor beta chains were read from a single sample in a study of T-cell reconstitution after alpha-beta-depleted transplantation in children. TCRdb itself ran the PCR reads through MiXCR, one entry per CDR3 protein. Counted here are 490,000 or so distinct CDR3 sequences, about an eighth occurring once; the ten biggest clones make up about 5.6%. Specimen: PBMCs from the stem cell graft donor, collected from the stem cell graft. The origin of the receptors is a human donor who donated a stem cell graft to a child with combined immunodeficiency. The CDR3 runs from the conserved cysteine through the conserved F or W. D genes are given only for firm matches. Only part of the rows carry a size: once, few, many, or a class if the clone is expanded.

j_gene,d_gene,v_gene,abundance,CDR3aa,CDR3nt
TRBJ2-7,.,TRBV30,.,CAWSVGLDEQYF,TGTGCCTGGAGTGTGGGGTTGGACGAGCAGTACTTC
TRBJ1-1,.,TRBV5-1,few,CASSPGGRTTNTEAFF,TGCGCCAGCAGCCCCGGAGGGCGGACGACGAACACTGAAGCTTTCTTT
TRBJ2-3,.,TRBV13,.,CASSPPLSTDTQYF,TGTGCCAGCAGTCCTCCCCTCAGCACAGATACGCAGTATTTT
TRBJ2-1,.,TRBV5-1,many,CASSSRQNDNEQFF,TGCGCCAGCAGCTCAAGACAGAATGACAATGAGCAGTTCTTC
TRBJ1-5,.,TRBV15,many,CATSRGIIQPQHF,TGTGCCACCAGCAGAGGAATTATCCAGCCCCAGCATTTT
TRBJ2-7,.,TRBV4-2,few,CASSQIGQTYEQYF,TGTGCCAGCAGCCAAATTGGACAGACCTACGAGCAGTACTTC
TRBJ2-7,.,TRBV27,.,CASSLTERFYEQYF,TGTGCCAGCAGTTTGACGGAAAGATTCTACGAGCAGTACTTC
TRBJ2-7,.,TRBV7-8,many,CASSLAEGHSYEQYF,TGTGCCAGCAGCTTAGCAGAAGGCCACTCCTACGAGCAGTACTTC
TRBJ2-7,.,TRBV7-9,many,CASSSRTKSYEQYF,TGTGCCAGCAGCTCCCGGACCAAAAGCTACGAGCAGTACTTC
TRBJ2-4,TRBD1,TRBV4-1,.,CASSQDTWDSQYF,TGCGCCAGCAGCCAAGATACCTGGGACAGTCAGTACTTC
TRBJ2-1,TRBD2,TRBV5-6,many,CASSFWRETYNEQFF,TGTGCCAGCAGCTTCTGGCGGGAGACCTACAATGAGCAGTTCTTC
TRBJ2-7,.,TRBV12-3/TRBV12-4,many,CASSFARAYEQYF,TGTGCCAGCAGTTTTGCCCGGGCATACGAGCAGTACTTC
TRBJ2-1,TRBD2,TRBV6-2/TRBV6-3,.,CASSYSPGGGGLHEQFF,TGTGCCAGCAGTTACTCCCCCGGGGGCGGGGGGTTACATGAGCAGTTCTTC
TRBJ2-3,TRBD2,TRBV24-1,many,CATSEATSGRGLGYTQYF,TGTGCCACCAGTGAGGCCACTAGCGGGAGGGGCCTGGGATATACGCAGTATTTT
TRBJ2-1,TRBD2,TRBV11-2,.,CASSFRGTSRGDYNEQFF,TGTGCCAGCAGCTTCAGGGGGACTAGCCGCGGGGACTACAATGAGCAGTTCTTC
TRBJ2-3,.,TRBV3-1,few,CASSLMGVQYF,TGTGCCAGCAGCCTCATGGGGGTGCAGTATTTT
TRBJ1-1,.,TRBV12-3/TRBV12-4,.,CASSLRDQNTEAFF,TGTGCCAGCAGTTTGCGGGACCAGAACACTGAAGCTTTCTTT
TRBJ2-3,TRBD2,TRBV4-2,.,CASSRSGGSDTQYF,TGTGCCAGCAGCCGTAGCGGGGGCTCAGATACGCAGTATTTT
TRBJ1-4,.,TRBV4-3,.,CASSQDPPDGGRREKLFF,TGCGCCAGCAGCCAAGACCCCCCAGACGGGGGAAGACGCGAAAAACTGTTTTTT
TRBJ2-2,.,TRBV18,few,CASSPQRGHGELFF,TGTGCCAGCTCACCACAACGGGGTCACGGGGAGCTGTTTTTT
TRBJ2-7,.,TRBV2,.,CASSELAGKQYF,TGTGCCAGCAGTGAACTCGCAGGGAAGCAGTACTTC
TRBJ1-5,.,TRBV20-1,few,CSARDGGNSNQPQHF,TGCAGTGCTAGAGATGGGGGTAACAGCAATCAGCCCCAGCATTTT
TRBJ1-2,.,TRBV25-1,.,CASSLGSPAGSGHYGYTF,TGTGCCAGCAGTCTAGGATCCCCGGCAGGGAGTGGGCACTATGGCTACACCTTC
TRBJ1-2,TRBD1,TRBV20-1,many,CSAKTGTGRYHTF,TGCAGTGCTAAAACCGGGACAGGGCGTTACCACACCTTC
TRBJ2-1,TRBD2,TRBV12-3/TRBV12-4,many,CASRLAGGYNEQFF,TGTGCCAGCAGATTAGCGGGAGGGTACAATGAGCAGTTCTTC
TRBJ2-7,TRBD2,TRBV6-5,many,CASSYSGTSGGYEQYF,TGTGCCAGCAGTTACTCCGGGACTAGCGGTGGGTACGAGCAGTACTTC
TRBJ2-1,.,TRBV3-1,many,CASSQDWSGEFF,TGTGCCAGCAGCCAAGATTGGTCCGGGGAGTTCTTC
TRBJ2-1,.,TRBV4-2,.,CASSQVDKFYNEQFF,TGTGCCAGCAGCCAAGTTGACAAGTTCTACAATGAGCAGTTCTTC
TRBJ2-2,.,TRBV11-3,few,CASSRVRGADTGELFF,TGTGCCAGCAGCCGGGTCAGGGGCGCGGACACCGGGGAGCTGTTTTTT
TRBJ2-3,TRBD1,TRBV12-3/TRBV12-4,.,CASSGTGRDTQYF,TGTGCCAGCAGCGGGACAGGCCGTGATACGCAGTATTTT
TRBJ2-1,.,TRBV18,few,CASSPPSISSYNEQFF,TGTGCCAGCTCACCACCCAGTATTAGCTCCTACAATGAGCAGTTCTTC
TRBJ2-7,.,TRBV15,few,CATSRDPGLSYEQYF,TGTGCCACCAGCAGAGATCCGGGACTTTCTTACGAGCAGTACTTC
TRBJ2-1,.,TRBV27,.,CASSSKGTARQNEQFF,TGTGCCAGCAGTTCGAAGGGAACGGCCCGGCAGAATGAGCAGTTCTTC
TRBJ2-5,TRBD2,TRBV24-1,many,CATSSGGLGRKETQYF,TGTGCCACCTCTAGCGGGGGTCTCGGGAGGAAAGAGACCCAGTACTTC
TRBJ2-5,TRBD2,TRBV12-3/TRBV12-4,many,CASSTGTSEWETQYF,TGTGCCAGCAGCACCGGGACTAGCGAGTGGGAGACCCAGTACTTC
TRBJ2-2,TRBD2,TRBV7-6,.,CASSFIAGGLSGELFF,TGTGCCAGCAGCTTCATAGCGGGGGGACTGTCCGGGGAGCTGTTTTTT
TRBJ1-1,.,TRBV24-1,.,CATSGPGSFEAFF,TGTGCCACCAGTGGGCCAGGGAGCTTTGAAGCTTTCTTT
TRBJ2-2,TRBD1,TRBV12-3/TRBV12-4,many,CASSFSDRVNTGELFF,TGTGCCAGCAGTTTTTCGGACAGGGTGAACACCGGGGAGCTGTTTTTT
TRBJ2-6,.,TRBV6-1,many,CASSTLSQGSSGANVLTF,TGTGCCAGCAGCACCCTGAGTCAGGGTAGTTCTGGGGCCAACGTCCTGACTTTC
TRBJ1-2,.,TRBV20-1,.,CSARDPRASDYGYTF,TGCAGTGCTAGAGATCCTCGGGCGAGCGACTATGGCTACACCTTC
TRBJ2-7,.,TRBV5-1,.,CASSWDNHEQYF,TGCGCCAGCAGCTGGGACAACCACGAGCAGTACTTC
TRBJ2-3,TRBD2,TRBV4-3,.,CASSQDRSAGAADTQYF,TGCGCCAGCAGCCAAGATCGTTCAGCGGGAGCAGCAGATACGCAGTATTTT
TRBJ2-2,TRBD2,TRBV12-3/TRBV12-4,many,CASLPRAGEAGELFF,TGTGCCAGCTTACCTCGGGCGGGAGAGGCCGGGGAGCTGTTTTTT
TRBJ2-3,TRBD2,TRBV7-2,many,CASSRLAGGRATDTQYF,TGTGCCAGCAGCCGACTAGCGGGAGGGAGGGCTACAGATACGCAGTATTTT
TRBJ1-1,TRBD1,TRBV4-2,many,CASSQQTGAPYTEAFF,TGTGCCAGCAGCCAGCAAACAGGGGCCCCGTACACTGAAGCTTTCTTT
TRBJ2-5,.,TRBV20-1,.,CSAHTAQRPETQYF,TGCAGTGCTCATACCGCCCAGCGCCCAGAGACCCAGTACTTC
TRBJ2-1,TRBD1,TRBV7-3,many,CASSIYRGTEQFF,TGTGCCAGCAGCATCTACAGGGGCACTGAGCAGTTCTTC
TRBJ2-7,.,TRBV19,.,CASSSQGQDSYEQYF,TGTGCCAGTAGTTCCCAAGGGCAGGATTCCTACGAGCAGTACTTC
TRBJ2-3,.,TRBV10-3,few,CAISESQGNTDTQYF,TGTGCCATCAGTGAGTCGCAGGGGAACACAGATACGCAGTATTTT
TRBJ2-3,.,TRBV7-9,.,CASSPEVTDTQYF,TGTGCCAGCAGCCCGGAGGTCACAGATACGCAGTATTTT
TRBJ2-1,.,TRBV12-3/TRBV12-4,.,CASSFKREQFF,TGTGCCAGCAGTTTCAAGCGCGAGCAGTTCTTC
TRBJ2-1,.,TRBV6-5,.,CASSYVAFDEQFF,TGTGCCAGCAGTTACGTAGCGTTCGATGAGCAGTTCTTC
TRBJ2-5,.,TRBV14,many,CASSQGASGTPQETQYF,TGTGCCAGCAGCCAAGGGGCGTCAGGGACCCCCCAAGAGACCCAGTACTTC
TRBJ2-7,.,TRBV7-2,few,CASRPGPSYEQYF,TGTGCCAGCAGACCTGGTCCATCCTACGAGCAGTACTTC
TRBJ2-1,.,TRBV6-1,few,CASTSTASNEQFF,TGTGCCAGCACCAGTACAGCAAGTAATGAGCAGTTCTTC
TRBJ1-5,.,TRBV5-1,.,CASSLDPSSNQPQHF,TGCGCCAGCAGCTTGGACCCCTCTAGCAATCAGCCCCAGCATTTT
TRBJ2-5,.,TRBV7-9,few,CASSATSFRETQYF,TGTGCCAGCAGCGCTACCAGCTTCAGAGAGACCCAGTACTTC
TRBJ1-2,.,TRBV4-3,few,CASSHLRGGGGYTF,TGCGCCAGCAGCCATCTCAGGGGAGGGGGTGGCTACACCTTC
TRBJ2-7,TRBD2,TRBV27,few,CASSLASGGHIGEQYF,TGTGCCAGCAGTCTCGCTAGCGGGGGGCATATAGGCGAGCAGTACTTC